Shown below are 19 T cell receptor beta chains from a single sample sequenced in a study of memory B cells and T cells in multiple sclerosis. CFSE-dim autoproliferating and CFSE-high non-proliferating T cells from unstimulated culture were sequenced separately. Replicate wells were pooled after approximately seven days of stimulus-free culture of 5x10^7 CFSE-labeled PBMCs. These receptors have no identified antigens. Repertoires were generated with immunoSEQ multiplex PCR, while TCRdb's copy carries only in-frame clones and drops some. The data contain around 50,000 clones, roughly 82% of them singletons. Sample: PBMCs from blood kept in culture. These receptor sequences come from a human donor with multiple sclerosis.

The V call is TRBV6-4, the J call TRBJ2-2; no definite D call. Germline V gene data show CDR1 as MRHNA and CDR2 as SNTAGT. Trimming removed 5 bases from V and 6 bases from J, with 13 bases in between. CDR3 length: 14 amino acids. Here the CDR3 reads CASSIQDRAGELFF. The CDR3 nucleotides are TGTGCCAGCAGTATACAAGACCGGGCCGGGGAGCTGTTTTTT.

This clone was seen a few times. The chain recombines TRBV7-9 with TRBJ1-2, with 9 bases matching TRBD1. Germline CDR1 reads SEHNR; CDR2 reads FQNEAQ (reference sequence). The CDR3 has 14 amino acids. The V and J ends lost 5 bases and 4 bases, in that order; junction bases with no gene match: 5. CDR3 residues: CASSLGGQGYGYTF. The CDR3 nucleotides are TGTGCCAGCAGCCTCGGGGGACAGGGCTATGGCTACACCTTC.

The genes are TRBV2 and TRBJ1-1; D gene unclear. The CDR3 covers 13 residues. Germline CDR1 and CDR2: SNHLY and FYNNEI. Trimming removed 7 bases from V and 1 base from J, with 10 bases in between. DNA for the CDR3: TGTGCCAGCATCAAGGAGAGGAACACTGAAGCTTTCTTT. It yields the protein CASIKERNTEAFF. Based on the CDR3 plus reference TRBV2 and TRBJ1-1, the full variable domain is EPEVTQTPSHQVTQMGQEVILRCVPISNHLYFYWYRQILGQKVEFLVSFYNNEISEKSEIFDDQFSVERPDGSNFTLKIRSTKLEDSAMYFCASIKERNTEAFFGQGTRLTVV.

The CDR3 loop reads CSVDLGGYGYTF. The CDR3 DNA is TGCAGCGTTGATTTAGGGGGCTATGGCTACACCTTC. The chain combines TRBV29-1 with TRBJ1-2, with a tentative D call TRBD1 (6 bases). The length of the CDR3 is 12 residues. The V end lost 3 bases, the J end lost 4 bases, and 9 bases lay between the germline ends. The germline V gene has CDR1 SQVTM and CDR2 ANQGSEA.

This chain connects TRBV5-1 to TRBJ2-6, with D possibly called TRBD1 or TRBD2 (5 bases each). This CDR3 has 15 residues. Trimming took 4 bases from V and 4 from J, leaving 12 bases between them. CDR1 SGHRS and CDR2 YFSETQ come from the germline V gene. For the CDR3, the DNA is TGCGCCAGCAGCACCTTGGGGGTAGGGGCCAACGTCCTGACTTTC. It is translated as CASSTLGVGANVLTF.

This clone was observed once. Compared with germline, one end of the junction differs, possibly owing to a read error. The rearrangement links TRBV11-2 to TRBJ2-7; 7 positions match TRBD2. Germline CDR1 and CDR2: SGHAT and FQNNGV. CDR3 length equals 14 residues. This CDR3 reads CASSGSGRAYEQYF. The CDR3 DNA reads as TGTGCTAGCAGCGGTAGCGGGCGAGCCTACGAGCAGTACTTC.

The chain combines TRBV6-6 with TRBJ1-1; 12 bases map to TRBD1. V was clipped by 5 bases and J by 5 bases; unmatched bases: 9. The CDR3 totals 16 residues. Germline CDR1 and CDR2: MNHNY and SVGAGI (reference sequence). This chain's CDR3 is CASSTPGQGALTEAFF. The CDR3 DNA reads TGTGCCAGCAGTACTCCGGGACAGGGGGCGCTTACTGAAGCTTTCTTT.

V is TRBV6-1 and J is TRBJ2-1; 8 bases are shared with TRBD2. This CDR3 is 15 amino acids long. With V trimmed by 7 bases and J by 9 bases, 14 bases remained unmatched. Germline loops: CDR1 MNHNS, CDR2 SASEGT. CDR3 protein: CASTPLDGGAGEQFF. The CDR3 region has the DNA TGTGCCAGCACTCCCCTGGACGGGGGGGCCGGTGAGCAGTTCTTC.

The V call is TRBV4-1, the J call TRBJ1-6; 9 bases agree with TRBD1. The ends lost 1 base at V and 6 bases at J; junction bases unmatched: 1. From germline, CDR1 is MGHRA and CDR2 YSYEKL. The CDR3 sequence is 15 residues long. The CDR3 sequence is CASSQGDRVNSPLHF. The CDR3 bases are TGCGCCAGCAGCCAAGGGGACAGGGTTAATTCACCCCTCCACTTT.

The gene calls are TRBV4-1 and TRBJ1-2; D is ambiguous. Between the trimmed V and J ends, which lost 1 base and 4 bases, there was a span of 19 bases. CDR3 size: 17 residues. Germline V gives CDR1 MGHRA, CDR2 YSYEKL. The CDR3 DNA reads TGCGCCAGCAGCCAAGGGGCCGTTGTGGCGCTTTCCTATGGCTACACCTTC. Translation: CASSQGAVVALSYGYTF.

The V gene is TRBV11-2, the J gene TRBJ1-3, with D unclear. The germline gives CDR1 SGHAT, CDR2 FQNNGV. This CDR3 is built from 15 residues. V was cut by 2 bases and J by 0 bases, with 8 bases left in between. The CDR3 loop is CASSLLQASGNTIYF. CDR3 sequence (DNA): TGTGCCAGCAGCTTACTCCAGGCCTCTGGAAACACCATATATTTT.

This clone has just a few counts. The chain links TRBV7-9 to TRBJ2-7; 7 bases agree with TRBD2. Germline assignment: CDR1 SEHNR and CDR2 FQNEAQ (reference sequence). CDR3 length: 16 residues. Germline trimming cut 0 bases from V and 0 bases from J; bases unmatched to any gene: 5. The CDR3 sequence: CASSLALRDYSYEQYF. The CDR3 DNA sequence: TGTGCCAGCAGCTTAGCGCTCCGGGACTACTCCTACGAGCAGTACTTC.

The chain couples TRBV5-4 to TRBJ2-7, with D perhaps assigned TRBD1 or TRBD2 (5 bases each). The length of the CDR3 is 12 residues. V lost 0 bases, J lost 5 bases, and 6 bases lay in between. Germline V gene sequence: CDR1 SGHNT, CDR2 YYREEE (reference sequence). The CDR3 sequence is CASSLGGDEQYF. DNA of the CDR3: TGTGCCAGCAGCTTGGGAGGGGACGAGCAGTACTTC.

V and J are TRBV14 and TRBJ2-7; D is possibly TRBD2 (5 bases). Germline-derived CDR1 and CDR2 are SGHDN and FVKESK. The CDR3 loop spans 12 amino acids. Trimming cost V 3 bases and J 4 bases, with 7 bases left between them. Here the CDR3 DNA reads TGTGCCAGCAGCCACTGGACTTACGAGCAGTACTTC. Translated, it gives CASSHWTYEQYF.

The rearrangement links TRBV30 to TRBJ1-2; TRBD1 is a possible D gene (6 bases). Germline values: CDR1 GTSNPN, CDR2 SVGIG (reference sequence). This CDR3 contains 16 residues. Trimming shortened V by 4 bases and J by 2 bases, and 20 bases separated the two germline ends. The CDR3 coding sequence is TGTGCCTGGAACCTAAGGGGGGGGCTCCCCAACTATGGCTACACCTTC. Its translation: CAWNLRGGLPNYGYTF.

The chain recombines TRBV28 with TRBJ1-4; 9 nucleotides align to TRBD1. The CDR3 has 14 residues. Per the germline V gene, CDR1 is MDHEN and CDR2 is SYDVKM. The V gene end was trimmed by 7 bases and the J gene end by 13 bases; junction bases not matched to a gene: 13. The CDR3 is CASNASPGQGRLFF. In DNA, the CDR3 is TGTGCCAGCAATGCATCACCGGGACAGGGACGACTGTTTTTT.

The rearrangement joins TRBV7-8 to TRBJ1-3, with D maybe TRBD1 (5 bases). The V gene lost 3 bases and the J gene lost 3 bases, with 9 bases spanning the gap. Germline CDR1 SGHVS, CDR2 FQNEAQ. The length of the CDR3 is 14 residues. CDR3 sequence (DNA): TGTGCCAGCAGCTTCGCGGGGGATGGAAACACCATATATTTT. As protein: CASSFAGDGNTIYF. The full variable domain, with the rest looked up from reference TRBV7-8 and TRBJ1-3, is GAGVSQSPRYKVAKRGQDVALRCDPISGHVSLFWYQQALGQGPEFLTYFQNEAQLDKSGLPSDRFFAERPEGSVSTLKIQRTQQEDSAVYLCASSFAGDGNTIYFGEGSWLTVV.

The V and J genes are TRBV4-1 and TRBJ2-4; D may be TRBD1 (6 bases). The CDR3 is made up of 17 amino acids. From germline, CDR1 is MGHRA and CDR2 YSYEKL. Between the trimmed V and J ends, which lost 1 base and 4 bases, there was a span of 17 bases. CDR3 sequence: CASSQGAGALTKNIQYF. CDR3 in DNA: TGCGCCAGCAGCCAAGGGGCAGGGGCCCTGACTAAAAACATTCAGTACTTC.

This clone was detected only a few times. J is TRBJ2-7 and V is TRBV7-2; D is perhaps TRBD2 (5 bases). CDR3 length: 12 amino acids. Germline V gene data show CDR1 as SGHTA and CDR2 as FQGNSA. V lost 6 bases, J lost 5 bases, and 11 bases lay in between. The CDR3 loop is CASRWESDEQYF. The CDR3 nucleotides read TGTGCCAGCAGATGGGAGTCCGACGAGCAGTACTTC.